The sequence of this T cell receptor beta chain was determined in a study of metastatic and nonmetastatic thyroid tumors. Study as a whole: Repertoires from malignant and benign thyroid patients were compared across blood and tumor or nodule tissue. Findings and caveats of the study: When malignant thyroid tumors were compared with benign nodules, TCR beta diversity was reportedly significantly higher in the malignant tumors. This held in both blood and tumor samples.

In the authors' workflow: Building a distant-metastasis classifier for papillary thyroid cancer drew on CDR3 differences across clinicopathological groups. MiXCR was used by TCRdb to re-call the PCR reads. TCRdb assigned the V and J calls; the authors' analysis was not used. The sample lists tens of thousands of clones; roughly a fifth were seen once. Not a single patient had been given any form of treatment at any point before undergoing thyroid surgery. In regard to this clone: What it binds is not known.

Input material: blood. The sequence was collected from a male donor with papillary thyroid cancer or a benign thyroid nodule (not recorded which). Some clones in this sample may be carry-over from other donors' samples.

The CDR3, as DNA: TGCGCCAGCAGCGGAGGACTAGTATCCAACGAGCAGTACTTC. Protein: CASSGGLVSNEQYF. This chain links TRBV5-1 with TRBJ2-7; 7 bases are a match to TRBD2. V lost 4 bases and J lost 5; bases outside the gene matches: 9. Germline lookup yields CDR1 SGHRS and CDR2 YFSETQ. The length of the CDR3 is 14 residues.